This TCR beta chain was sequenced in a study of cytomegalovirus exposure and HLA in healthy donors. PCR involved 60 Vbeta and 13 Jbeta primers. Using immunoSEQ multiplex PCR, the repertoire was profiled, and TCRdb retains in-frame clones only, with some absent. The sample consists of 150,000 to 200,000 clones, 65% to 85% of them appearing once. Comment on this clone: Its target is not known.

Study findings and constraints: Donor immune exposure was known only as CMV serostatus. Across donors, sequencing depth was assumed by presence/absence analyses to be roughly uniform. Reportedly, TCR beta sequences accurately predicted HLA-A and HLA-B alleles in most subjects. In a later analysis, TCR beta V- and J-gene trimming was associated with a missense DCLRE1C variant.

The germline CDR1 and CDR2 sequences are SGHNT and YYREEE (reference sequence). J gave up 7 bases and V 4 bases, and 8 bases lay outside the gene matches. The CDR3 contains 16 residues. The V call is TRBV5-4, the J call TRBJ2-5; 15 positions match TRBD2. The receptor was isolated from a man in his forties in good health and CMV-seropositive. Input material: PBMCs. The CDR3 here is CASSKGLAGGPGTQYF. CDR3 coding DNA: TGTGCCAGCAGCAAGGGACTAGCGGGGGGCCCCGGGACCCAGTACTTC.